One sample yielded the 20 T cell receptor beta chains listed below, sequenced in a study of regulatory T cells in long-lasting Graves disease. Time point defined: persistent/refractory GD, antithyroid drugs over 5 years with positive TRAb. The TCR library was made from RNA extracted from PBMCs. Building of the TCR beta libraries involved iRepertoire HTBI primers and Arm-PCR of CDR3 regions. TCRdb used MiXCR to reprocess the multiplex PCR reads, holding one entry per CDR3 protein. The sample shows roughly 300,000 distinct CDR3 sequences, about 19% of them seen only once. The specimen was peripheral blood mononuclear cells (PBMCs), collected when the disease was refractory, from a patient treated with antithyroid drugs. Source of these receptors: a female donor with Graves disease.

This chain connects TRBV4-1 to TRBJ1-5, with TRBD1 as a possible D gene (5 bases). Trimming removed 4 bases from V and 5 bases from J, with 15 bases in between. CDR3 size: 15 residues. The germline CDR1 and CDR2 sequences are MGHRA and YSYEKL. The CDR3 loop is CASSPGRGSDQPQHF. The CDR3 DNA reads TGCGCCAGCAGCCCCGGGAGGGGAAGCGATCAGCCCCAGCATTTT.

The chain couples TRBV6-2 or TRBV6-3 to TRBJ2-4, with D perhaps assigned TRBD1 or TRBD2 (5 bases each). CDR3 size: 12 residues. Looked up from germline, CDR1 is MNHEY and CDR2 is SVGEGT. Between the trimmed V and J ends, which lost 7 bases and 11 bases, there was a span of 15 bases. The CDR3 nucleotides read TGTGCCAGCAAGTCAGGGAGCGCGGTTCAGTACTTC. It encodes CASKSGSAVQYF.

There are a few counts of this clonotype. CDR3 protein: CASSQDPGGGGNQPQHF. CDR3 DNA sequence: TGTGCCAGCAGCCAAGACCCAGGGGGAGGGGGCAATCAGCCCCAGCATTTT. The J gene is TRBJ1-5, the V gene TRBV14; TRBD1 agrees at 7 bases. The J segment lost 2 bases and the V segment lost 0 bases, leaving 7 bases of the junction unmatched. The CDR3 is 17 amino acids. Germline loops: CDR1 SGHDN, CDR2 FVKESK.

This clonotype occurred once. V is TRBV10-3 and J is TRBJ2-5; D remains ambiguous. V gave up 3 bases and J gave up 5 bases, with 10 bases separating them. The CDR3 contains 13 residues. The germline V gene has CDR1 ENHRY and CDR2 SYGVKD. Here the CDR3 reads CAISEGRWETQYF. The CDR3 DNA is TGTGCCATCAGTGAAGGCCGGTGGGAGACCCAGTACTTC.

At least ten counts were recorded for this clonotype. Here the CDR3 reads CASSLGTGGRGEQYF. DNA for the CDR3: TGTGCCAGCAGCTTAGGGACAGGGGGTCGTGGCGAGCAGTACTTC. The chain links TRBV11-2 to TRBJ2-7; TRBD1 aligns across 10 bases. After removal of 1 base from V and 6 bases from J, the junction contained 6 bases not matched to a gene. This CDR3 has 15 residues. Germline loops: CDR1 SGHAT, CDR2 FQNNGV.

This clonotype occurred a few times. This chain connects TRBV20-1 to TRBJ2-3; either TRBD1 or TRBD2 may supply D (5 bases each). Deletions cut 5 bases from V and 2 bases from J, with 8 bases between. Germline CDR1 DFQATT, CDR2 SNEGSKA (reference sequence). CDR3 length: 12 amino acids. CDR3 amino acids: CSARDHTDTQYF. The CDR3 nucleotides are TGCAGTGCTCGGGACCACACAGATACGCAGTATTTT.

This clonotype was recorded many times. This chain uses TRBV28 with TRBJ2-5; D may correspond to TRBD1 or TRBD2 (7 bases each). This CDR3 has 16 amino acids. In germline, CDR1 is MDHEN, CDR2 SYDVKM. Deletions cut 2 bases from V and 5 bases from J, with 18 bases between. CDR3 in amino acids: CASSLGGRGRMETQYF. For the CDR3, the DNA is TGTGCCAGCAGTTTAGGTGGGAGGGGGCGTATGGAGACCCAGTACTTC.

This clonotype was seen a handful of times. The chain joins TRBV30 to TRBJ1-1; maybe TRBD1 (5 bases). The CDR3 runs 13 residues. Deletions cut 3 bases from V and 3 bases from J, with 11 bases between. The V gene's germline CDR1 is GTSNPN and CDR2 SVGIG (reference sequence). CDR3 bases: TGTGCCTGGAGCCGAGGGGATCACACTGAAGCTTTCTTT. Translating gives CAWSRGDHTEAFF.

Here the CDR3 DNA reads TGCAGTGCTAGAGATACCGGGGGATGGGGTCAGCCCCAGCATTTT. Amino acids: CSARDTGGWGQPQHF. The V gene is TRBV20-1, the J gene TRBJ1-5; D perhaps matches TRBD1 (5 bases). V was cut by 0 bases and J by 6 bases, with 15 bases left in between. The CDR3 spans 15 residues. CDR1 and CDR2 (germline): DFQATT, SNEGSKA (reference sequence).

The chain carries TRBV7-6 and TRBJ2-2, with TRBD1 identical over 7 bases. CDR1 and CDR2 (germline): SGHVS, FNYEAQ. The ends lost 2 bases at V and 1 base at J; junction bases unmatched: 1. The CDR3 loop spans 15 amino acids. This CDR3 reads CASSLNRGNTGELFF. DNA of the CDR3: TGTGCCAGCAGCTTAAACAGGGGGAACACCGGGGAGCTGTTTTTT. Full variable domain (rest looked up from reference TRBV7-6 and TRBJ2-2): GAGVSQSPRYKVTKRGQDVALRCDPISGHVSLYWYRQALGQGPEFLTYFNYEAQQDKSGLPNDRFSAERPEGSISTLTIQRTEQRDSAMYRCASSLNRGNTGELFFGEGSRLTVL.

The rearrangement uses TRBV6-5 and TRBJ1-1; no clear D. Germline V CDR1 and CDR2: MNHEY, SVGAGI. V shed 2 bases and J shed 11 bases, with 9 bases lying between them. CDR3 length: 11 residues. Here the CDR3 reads CASSYGQEAFF. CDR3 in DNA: TGTGCCAGCAGTTACGGGCAGGAGGCTTTCTTT.

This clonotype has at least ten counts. The CDR3, as DNA: TGTGCCAGCACCCCGGGACAGGGATTACCGCTTAACTATGGCTACACCTTC. Its translation is CASTPGQGLPLNYGYTF. The chain is built from TRBV27 and TRBJ1-2; the match to TRBD1 covers 9 bases. V dropped 7 bases and J dropped 1; count of bases not matched to a gene: 13. This CDR3 region has 17 residues. Germline lookup yields CDR1 MNHEY and CDR2 SMNVEV (reference sequence).

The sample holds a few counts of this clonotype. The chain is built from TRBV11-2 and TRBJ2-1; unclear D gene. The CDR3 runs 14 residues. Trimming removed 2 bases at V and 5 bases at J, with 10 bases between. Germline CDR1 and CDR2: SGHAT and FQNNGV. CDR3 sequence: CASSLRAFNNEQFF. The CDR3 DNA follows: TGTGCCAGCAGCTTAAGGGCGTTCAACAATGAGCAGTTCTTC.

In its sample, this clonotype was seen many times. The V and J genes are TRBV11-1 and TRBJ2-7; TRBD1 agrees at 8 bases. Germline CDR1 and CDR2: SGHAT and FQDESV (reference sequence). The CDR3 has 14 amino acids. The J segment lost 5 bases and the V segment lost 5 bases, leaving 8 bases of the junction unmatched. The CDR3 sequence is CASSPGGQVHEQYF. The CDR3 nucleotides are TGTGCCAGCAGCCCAGGGGGACAGGTCCACGAGCAGTACTTC.

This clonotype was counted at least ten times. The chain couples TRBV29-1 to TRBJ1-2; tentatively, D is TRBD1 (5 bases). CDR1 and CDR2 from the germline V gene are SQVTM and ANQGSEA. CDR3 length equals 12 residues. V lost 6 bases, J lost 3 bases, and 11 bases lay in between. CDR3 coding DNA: TGCAGCGTCCGCAGGGAGTACTATGGCTACACCTTC. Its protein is CSVRREYYGYTF. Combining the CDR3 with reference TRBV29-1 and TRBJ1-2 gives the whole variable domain SAVISQKPSRDICQRGTSLTIQCQVDSQVTMMFWYRQQPGQSLTLIATANQGSEATYESGFVIDKFPISRPNLTFSTLTVSNMSPEDSSIYLCSVRREYYGYTFGSGTRLTVV.

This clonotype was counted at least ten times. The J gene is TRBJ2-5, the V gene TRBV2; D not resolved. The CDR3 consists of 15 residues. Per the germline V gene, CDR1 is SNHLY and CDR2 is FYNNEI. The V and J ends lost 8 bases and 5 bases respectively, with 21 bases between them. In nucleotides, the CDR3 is TGTGCCAGCGCTTTGTCCGAGGTTATGGGGGAGACCCAGTACTTC. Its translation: CASALSEVMGETQYF.

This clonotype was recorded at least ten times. The CDR3 here is CASSPLVGETQYF. CDR3 in DNA: TGTGCCAGCAGCCCACTCGTAGGAGAGACCCAGTACTTC. The chain is built from TRBV27 and TRBJ2-5; no clear D gene. Germline assignment: CDR1 MNHEY and CDR2 SMNVEV (reference sequence). The CDR3 runs 13 residues. The V end was cut by 6 bases, the J end by 4 bases, with 12 bases between.

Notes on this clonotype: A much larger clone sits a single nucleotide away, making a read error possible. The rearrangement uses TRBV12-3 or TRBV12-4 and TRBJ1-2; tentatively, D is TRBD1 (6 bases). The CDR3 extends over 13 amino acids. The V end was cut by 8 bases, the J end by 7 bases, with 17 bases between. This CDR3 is CASCYRESSGYTF. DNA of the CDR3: TGTGCCAGCTGTTACAGGGAATCTTCTGGCTACACCTTC.

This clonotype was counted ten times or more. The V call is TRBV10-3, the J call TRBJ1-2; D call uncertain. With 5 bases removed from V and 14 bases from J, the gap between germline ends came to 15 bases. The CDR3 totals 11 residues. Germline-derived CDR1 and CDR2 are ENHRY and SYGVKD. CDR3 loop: CAISSGEIFTF. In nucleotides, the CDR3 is TGTGCCATCAGTTCGGGCGAGATATTTACCTTC.

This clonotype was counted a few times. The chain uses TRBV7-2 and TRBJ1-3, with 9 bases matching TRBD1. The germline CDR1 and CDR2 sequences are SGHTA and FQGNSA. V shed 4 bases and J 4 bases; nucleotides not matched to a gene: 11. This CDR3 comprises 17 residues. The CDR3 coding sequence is TGTGCCAGCAGCTCGTTCCGGGACAGGGTTGCCGGAAACACCATATATTTT. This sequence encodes CASSSFRDRVAGNTIYF.